These 31 T cell receptor beta chains were sequenced from one sample in a study of a mutant IDH1 vaccine in newly diagnosed glioma. TCRdb's copy holds only in-frame clones and misses some; the assay was immunoSEQ multiplex PCR. The sample lists tens of thousands of clones, about 80% occurring once. Time point indicated: baseline, week 1 (first vaccination visit). This sample's treatment: pre-vaccination baseline after standard-of-care therapy. The starting material was PBMCs, obtained from a glioma patient treated with radiotherapy, temozolomide or both. Source of these receptors: a woman aged 45-60 years with glioma.

The chain joins TRBV5-1 to TRBJ2-5; 7 nucleotides align to TRBD1. This CDR3 is built from 14 residues. Germline loops: CDR1 SGHRS, CDR2 YFSETQ. Losses at the gene ends were 4 bases for V and 1 base for J; bases not matched to a gene: 4. The chain's CDR3 is CASSVTGVQETQYF. CDR3 sequence (DNA): TGCGCCAGCAGCGTAACAGGGGTCCAAGAGACCCAGTACTTC.

This chain uses TRBV29-1 with TRBJ2-3, with 11 bases aligning to TRBD2. The CDR3 totals 17 residues. V lost 4 bases and J lost 2; bases outside the gene matches: 11. CDR1 SQVTM and CDR2 ANQGSEA come from the germline V gene. The CDR3 is CSVAFLAGGPSTDTQYF. The CDR3 coding sequence is TGCAGCGTTGCTTTTCTAGCGGGGGGCCCCTCCACAGATACGCAGTATTTT.

The V gene is TRBV7-9, the J gene TRBJ1-2; no definite D call. The CDR3 spans 13 residues. V was clipped by 1 base and J by 4 bases, with 7 bases between them. Germline-derived CDR1 and CDR2 are SEHNR and FQNEAQ (reference sequence). CDR3 residues: CASSLGAAYGYTF. The CDR3 nucleotides are TGTGCCAGCAGCTTAGGGGCCGCCTATGGCTACACCTTC.

This clone has only one observation. The genes are TRBV9 and TRBJ1-6; D is uncertain. CDR1 is SGDLS, CDR2 YYNGEE, per germline. V shed 4 bases and J shed 10 bases, with 18 bases lying between them. This CDR3 has 15 amino acids. CDR3: CASSSQSAAPSPLHF. DNA of the CDR3: TGTGCCAGCAGCTCCCAGTCAGCCGCGCCCTCACCCCTCCACTTT. Combining the CDR3 with reference TRBV9 and TRBJ1-6 gives the whole variable domain DSGVTQTPKHLITATGQRVTLRCSPRSGDLSVYWYQQSLDQGLQFLIQYYNGEERAKGNILERFSAQQFPDLHSELNLSSLELGDSALYFCASSSQSAAPSPLHFGNGTRLTVT.

In its sample, this clone was seen once. The chain has TRBV5-1 and TRBJ1-2; no reliable D call. Trimming took 0 bases from V and 0 from J, leaving 3 bases between them. The CDR3 consists of 13 residues. From germline, CDR1 is SGHRS and CDR2 YFSETQ. The DNA for the CDR3 is TGCGCCAGCAGCTTGGGTCCTAACTATGGCTACACCTTC. Translating gives CASSLGPNYGYTF.

The chain has TRBV5-1 and TRBJ2-3; tentatively, D is TRBD1 or TRBD2 (7 bases each). CDR3 length equals 16 residues. V shed 3 bases and J shed 8 bases, with 22 bases lying between them. Germline CDR1 and CDR2: SGHRS and YFSETQ. CDR3 loop: CASSSGEGQLSGTQYF. The CDR3 nucleotides are TGCGCCAGCAGCTCCGGGGAGGGACAGCTCAGTGGTACGCAGTATTTT.

The chain has TRBV6-5 and TRBJ2-7; D unclear. Trimming shortened V by 0 bases and J by 2 bases, and 14 bases separated the two germline ends. This CDR3 region has 16 residues. The germline V gene has CDR1 MNHEY and CDR2 SVGAGI. The CDR3 nucleotides are TGTGCCAGCAGTTACTCGAACCAGGCGTCAACCTACGAGCAGTACTTC. Translating gives CASSYSNQASTYEQYF.

The V call is TRBV7-3, the J call TRBJ2-3; maybe TRBD1 (5 bases). The CDR3 extends over 13 amino acids. Trimming removed 2 bases at V and 6 bases at J, with 9 bases between. The V gene's germline CDR1 is SGHTA and CDR2 FQGTGA. The CDR3 DNA follows: TGTGCCAGCAGCTTATTATCAGGGGATACGCAGTATTTT. It yields the protein CASSLLSGDTQYF.

The genes are TRBV7-9 and TRBJ1-1; no clear D. Germline loops: CDR1 SEHNR, CDR2 FQNEAQ (reference sequence). This CDR3 is built from 15 residues. V lost 8 bases and J 4 bases, leaving 20 bases between the germline ends. CDR3 residues: CASSPKGLMGTEAFF. The CDR3, as DNA: TGTGCCAGCTCTCCGAAGGGTCTAATGGGCACTGAAGCTTTCTTT. The complete variable domain, with remaining parts taken from reference TRBV7-9 and TRBJ1-1, reads DTGVSQNPRHKITKRGQNVTFRCDPISEHNRLYWYRQTLGQGPEFLTYFQNEAQLEKSRLLSDRFSAERPKGSFSTLEIQRTEQGDSAMYLCASSPKGLMGTEAFFGQGTRLTVV.

This clone occurred a few times. V usage is TRBV25-1 and J usage is TRBJ2-7, with 7 bases aligning to TRBD1. The J segment lost 3 bases and the V segment lost 9 bases, leaving 8 bases of the junction unmatched. The CDR3 length is 13 residues. Germline CDR1 reads MGHDK; CDR2 reads SYGVNS. DNA of the CDR3: TGTGCCAGACCCGGGACAGCAGACTACGAGCAGTACTTC. Translation gives CARPGTADYEQYF.

J is TRBJ2-2 and V is TRBV4-1; D not certain. The CDR3 totals 15 residues. Deletions cut 0 bases from V and 5 bases from J, with 10 bases between. The germline V gene encodes CDR1 MGHRA and CDR2 YSYEKL. CDR3 sequence: CASSQELPLTGELFF. In nucleotides, the CDR3 is TGCGCCAGCAGCCAAGAACTCCCCCTTACCGGGGAGCTGTTTTTT.

The V and J genes are TRBV30 and TRBJ2-3, with 7 nucleotides matching TRBD2. Per the germline V gene, CDR1 is GTSNPN and CDR2 is SVGIG (reference sequence). The CDR3 is 13 residues long. V lost 3 bases to trimming and J lost 3 bases; unmatched junction nucleotides: 3. The CDR3 here is CAWRRGVTDTQYF. CDR3 bases: TGTGCCTGGAGACGGGGGGTGACAGATACGCAGTATTTT.

The chain has TRBV5-5 and TRBJ1-5; D unresolved. The CDR3 covers 14 residues. CDR1 is SGHKS and CDR2 is YYEKEE in the germline V gene (reference sequence). Deletions cut 4 bases from V and 4 bases from J, with 12 bases between. For the CDR3, the DNA is TGTGCCAGCAGCGTTAGGCAGGATAATCAGCCCCAGCATTTT. It specifies CASSVRQDNQPQHF.

This chain connects TRBV28 to TRBJ2-6; D possibly corresponds to TRBD1 (6 bases). The length of the CDR3 is 15 residues. V was pared by 5 bases and J by 0 bases, with 8 bases between. Per germline, CDR1 MDHEN and CDR2 SYDVKM. The CDR3 region is CASSQGGSGANVLTF. The CDR3 DNA follows: TGTGCCAGCAGTCAAGGGGGCTCTGGGGCCAACGTCCTGACTTTC.

This chain links TRBV5-1 with TRBJ1-1; D is uncertain. The CDR3 extends over 14 amino acids. Germline V gene data show CDR1 as SGHRS and CDR2 as YFSETQ. V was shortened by 0 bases and J by 3 bases, with 9 bases between the two germline ends. The CDR3 DNA reads TGCGCCAGCAGCTTGGCCGTACAATACACTGAAGCTTTCTTT. It specifies CASSLAVQYTEAFF. Complete variable domain (other parts from reference TRBV5-1 and TRBJ1-1): KAGVTQTPRYLIKTRGQQVTLSCSPISGHRSVSWYQQTPGQGLQFLFEYFSETQRNKGNFPGRFSGRQFSNSRSEMNVSTLELGDSALYLCASSLAVQYTEAFFGQGTRLTVV.

This clone was seen just once. The chain combines TRBV18 with TRBJ1-3; TRBD1 matches at 12 bases. From germline, CDR1 is KGHSH and CDR2 LQKENI. V was pared by 4 bases and J by 2 bases, with 6 bases of the junction left unmatched. This CDR3 comprises 17 residues. CDR3 sequence: CASSQKGQGAAGNTIYF. For the CDR3, the DNA is TGTGCCAGCTCACAAAAGGGACAGGGGGCAGCTGGAAACACCATATATTTT. Looking up the rest from reference TRBV18 and TRBJ1-3 gives the full variable domain: NAGVMQNPRHLVRRRGQEARLRCSPMKGHSHVYWYRQLPEEGLKFMVYLQKENIIDESGMPKERFSAEFPKEGPSILRIQQVVRGDSAAYFCASSQKGQGAAGNTIYFGEGSWLTVV.

This chain connects TRBV14 to TRBJ2-2; D is unclear. The germline CDR1 and CDR2 sequences are SGHDN and FVKESK. This CDR3 has 16 amino acids. V lost 1 base and J 4 bases, leaving 13 bases between the germline ends. The CDR3 protein is CASSQGAGPGTGELFF. In nucleotides, the CDR3 is TGTGCCAGCAGCCAAGGAGCTGGGCCGGGCACCGGGGAGCTGTTTTTT.

This chain joins TRBV5-1 and TRBJ2-3; 14 positions match TRBD2. This CDR3 contains 16 residues. Germline V gene data show CDR1 as SGHRS and CDR2 as YFSETQ. Trimming removed 0 bases from V and 3 bases from J; junction bases left unmatched: 0. The CDR3 spells CASSLGLAGGTDTQYF. CDR3 nucleotides: TGCGCCAGCAGCTTGGGACTAGCGGGGGGGACAGATACGCAGTATTTT.

This rearrangement joins TRBV18 to TRBJ2-7; 7 bases are a match to TRBD1. Germline CDR1 KGHSH, CDR2 LQKENI. Trimming cost V 6 bases and J 2 bases; bases outside gene matches: 7. This CDR3 is built from 14 residues. CDR3 sequence reads: CASSYEQGPYEQYF. The DNA for the CDR3 is TGTGCCAGCTCCTATGAACAGGGGCCCTACGAGCAGTACTTC.

The chain has TRBV2 and TRBJ1-5, with a tentative D call TRBD1 (5 bases). The CDR3 is made up of 16 amino acids. The V gene lost 6 bases and the J gene lost 2 bases, with 17 bases spanning the gap. Germline lookup yields CDR1 SNHLY and CDR2 FYNNEI. The CDR3 bases are TGTGCCAGCAGGGGGCCAGGTTATAGTGGCAATCAGCCCCAGCATTTT. It encodes CASRGPGYSGNQPQHF.

This clone has a handful of counts. This chain connects TRBV29-1 to TRBJ1-2; D unclear. Per germline, CDR1 SQVTM and CDR2 ANQGSEA. The ends were cut back, 1 base at V and 4 bases at J, with 10 bases in the middle. The CDR3 is 13 residues long. CDR3 bases: TGCAGCGTTGAAGCGGTGGCCCGCTATGGCTACACCTTC. This codes for CSVEAVARYGYTF.

The V call is TRBV29-1, the J call TRBJ1-2; 9 bases map to TRBD1. V trimming: 7 bases; J trimming: 2 bases; junction bases outside the gene matches: 8. The CDR3 covers 14 residues. CDR1 SQVTM and CDR2 ANQGSEA come from the germline V gene. CDR3 region: CSAVGGQGNYGYTF. The DNA of the CDR3 is TGCAGCGCAGTCGGGGGACAGGGAAACTATGGCTACACCTTC.

The rearrangement joins TRBV6-1 to TRBJ2-3; D remains ambiguous. Germline CDR1 and CDR2: MNHNS and SASEGT. The V end was cut by 7 bases, the J end by 2 bases, with 16 bases between. The CDR3 has 15 residues. Written as DNA, the CDR3 is TGTGCCAGCAATGGCCGGCAGTCGTTCACAGATACGCAGTATTTT. Its protein product is CASNGRQSFTDTQYF.

The V gene is TRBV19, the J gene TRBJ2-7; D uncertain. Germline V gene sequence: CDR1 LNHDA, CDR2 SQIVND (reference sequence). The CDR3 contains 16 residues. V lost 2 bases to trimming and J lost 3 bases, with 17 bases between them. CDR3 coding DNA: TGTGCCAGTAGTATACAGTCGTCGTCAGCTTTCTACGAGCAGTACTTC. It codes for CASSIQSSSAFYEQYF.

This clone was seen a handful of times. The J gene is TRBJ1-5, the V gene TRBV6-4; TRBD1 matches at 7 bases. The CDR3 is 14 residues long. After removal of 6 bases from V and 1 base from J, the junction contained 3 bases not matched to a gene. CDR1 is MRHNA and CDR2 is SNTAGT in the germline V gene. As DNA, the CDR3 is TGTGCCAGCAGAGGGACAGTCAGCAATCAGCCCCAGCATTTT. Amino acid sequence: CASRGTVSNQPQHF.

The chain links TRBV4-1 to TRBJ1-2; D call uncertain. The V end lost 4 bases, the J end lost 5 bases, and 20 bases lay between the germline ends. The CDR3 spans 16 residues. Germline V lookup: CDR1 MGHRA, CDR2 YSYEKL. CDR3 region: CASSPQDQRAQYGYTF. The CDR3 DNA reads as TGCGCCAGCAGCCCTCAAGATCAGAGGGCCCAGTATGGCTACACCTTC.

V usage is TRBV30 and J usage is TRBJ1-6; 11 bases align to TRBD1. Germline V CDR1 and CDR2: GTSNPN, SVGIG (reference sequence). The J segment lost 12 bases and the V segment lost 3 bases, leaving 7 bases of the junction unmatched. The CDR3 is made up of 14 amino acids. The CDR3 bases are TGTGCCTGGAGGGACGGACAGGGGGCACAACCCCTCCACTTT. This codes for CAWRDGQGAQPLHF.

The chain joins TRBV7-8 to TRBJ2-1; D perhaps matches TRBD2 (5 bases). CDR1 is SGHVS, CDR2 FQNEAQ, per germline. The CDR3 runs to 15 residues. V was trimmed by 4 bases and J by 1 base, leaving 11 bases between them. In DNA form, the CDR3 reads TGTGCCAGCAGCTCTGTAGCGCTGTCCTACAATGAGCAGTTCTTC. It is translated as CASSSVALSYNEQFF.

The chain recombines TRBV7-2 with TRBJ2-4, with TRBD1 identical over 7 bases. Trimming at V came to 3 bases and at J to 8 bases, leaving 4 bases not matched to a gene. This CDR3 region has 13 residues. The germline CDR1 and CDR2 sequences are SGHTA and FQGNSA. The CDR3 region has the DNA TGTGCCAGCAGCTTCCGGGACAGCGACATTCAGTACTTC. The encoded protein is CASSFRDSDIQYF.

This sequence joins TRBV7-2 and TRBJ2-7; D is unclear. V lost 1 base, J lost 5 bases, and 12 bases lay in between. The CDR3 sequence is 14 residues long. CDR1 is SGHTA and CDR2 is FQGNSA in the germline V gene. CDR3 sequence reads: CASSLVARGDEQYF. For the CDR3, the DNA is TGTGCCAGCAGCTTAGTGGCTAGAGGCGACGAGCAGTACTTC.

This clone was counted many times. The V gene is TRBV29-1, the J gene TRBJ1-1; no firm D call. Germline V lookup: CDR1 SQVTM, CDR2 ANQGSEA. The CDR3 covers 12 residues. Trimming took off 7 bases at V and 5 bases at J, with 14 bases between the two ends. CDR3 nucleotide sequence: TGCAGCGGCGGCTACGCGGAGACTGAAGCTTTCTTT. As protein: CSGGYAETEAFF.